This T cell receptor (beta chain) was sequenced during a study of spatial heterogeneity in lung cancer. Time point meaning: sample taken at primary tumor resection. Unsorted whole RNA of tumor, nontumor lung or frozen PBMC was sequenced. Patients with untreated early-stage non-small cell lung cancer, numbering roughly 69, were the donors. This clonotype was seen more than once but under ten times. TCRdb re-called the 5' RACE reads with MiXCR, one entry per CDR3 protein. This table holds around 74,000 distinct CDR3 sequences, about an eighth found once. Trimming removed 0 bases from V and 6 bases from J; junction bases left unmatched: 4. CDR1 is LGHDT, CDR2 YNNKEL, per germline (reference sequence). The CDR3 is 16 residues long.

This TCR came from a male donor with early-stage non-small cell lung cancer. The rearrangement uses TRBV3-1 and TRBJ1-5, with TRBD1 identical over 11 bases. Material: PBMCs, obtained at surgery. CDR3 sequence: CASSQDGQGAGQPQHF. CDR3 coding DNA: TGTGCCAGCAGCCAAGATGGACAGGGGGCGGGTCAGCCCCAGCATTTT.